These 9 T cell receptor beta chains were sequenced from one sample in a study of response to subunit inactivated influenza vaccine. TCRdb called the RT-PCR reads again in MiXCR, with one record for every CDR3 protein. This sample yields around 320,000 distinct CDR3 sequences, of which roughly 22% are seen a single time; 10% belongs to the top ten. The material sequenced was PBMCs from blood, taken less than 22 months after vaccination. These receptor sequences come from a man aged 45 to 70 who received an inactivated influenza vaccine.

The table lists this clonotype with a count of one. The chain combines TRBV5-1 with TRBJ2-7; no clear D. CDR3 length equals 11 residues. Trimming removed 3 bases from V and 7 bases from J, with 8 bases in between. Germline assignment: CDR1 SGHRS and CDR2 YFSETQ. The CDR3 region has the DNA TGCGCCAGCAGCTCGGACGGGGAGCAGTACTTC. Translated: CASSSDGEQYF.

At least ten counts were recorded for this clonotype. The chain joins TRBV4-1 to TRBJ1-2; D ambiguous. V was cut by 0 bases and J by 3 bases, with 8 bases left in between. The germline V gene has CDR1 MGHRA and CDR2 YSYEKL. The CDR3 totals 14 residues. CDR3 sequence reads: CASSQDYTYYGYTF. In DNA form, the CDR3 reads TGCGCCAGCAGCCAAGATTACACTTACTATGGCTACACCTTC.

This clonotype was detected a few times. The chain employs TRBV6-2 or TRBV6-3 and TRBJ2-7; 12 bases are a match to TRBD1. CDR3 length: 14 residues. V was clipped by 7 bases and J by 7 bases; unmatched bases: 8. Germline assignment: CDR1 MNHEY and CDR2 SVGEGT. The CDR3 is CASTKGQGAREQYF. The CDR3 DNA sequence: TGTGCCAGCACTAAGGGACAGGGGGCGCGTGAGCAGTACTTC.

This clonotype was seen more than once but under ten times. The chain is built from TRBV20-1 and TRBJ1-1, with TRBD1 matching over 11 bases. Germline V lookup: CDR1 DFQATT, CDR2 SNEGSKA (reference sequence). The V segment lost 5 bases and the J segment 1 base; nucleotides outside the gene matches: 6. The CDR3 extends over 15 amino acids. The CDR3: CSAPGQGVPNTEAFF. The CDR3 region has the DNA TGCAGTGCTCCGGGACAGGGGGTACCGAACACTGAAGCTTTCTTT.

The gene calls are TRBV4-1 and TRBJ1-5; weak D call: TRBD1 (5 bases). The CDR3 length is 17 residues. V dropped 2 bases and J dropped 0 bases, with 14 bases sitting between them. The V gene's germline CDR1 is MGHRA and CDR2 YSYEKL. CDR3 bases: TGCGCCAGCAGCCAATCTTGGGGGGATCATAGCAATCAGCCCCAGCATTTT. Protein product: CASSQSWGDHSNQPQHF.

The table lists this clonotype with a few counts. V is TRBV6-2 or TRBV6-3 and J is TRBJ1-2; D gene ambiguous. V lost 4 bases and J 5 bases, leaving 11 bases between the germline ends. Germline CDR1 reads MNHEY; CDR2 reads SVGEGT. The CDR3 length is 13 residues. CDR3 sequence: CASSFGRIYGYTF. The CDR3 DNA sequence: TGTGCCAGCAGTTTCGGGCGGATATATGGCTACACCTTC.

In its sample, this clonotype was seen a few times. V and J are TRBV2 and TRBJ1-2; D ambiguous. The germline CDR1 and CDR2 sequences are SNHLY and FYNNEI. The length of the CDR3 is 15 residues. V dropped 6 bases and J dropped 4 bases, with 18 bases sitting between them. In DNA form, the CDR3 reads TGTGCCAGCAGGGCTACCCTCCGGAGTGGCTATGGCTACACCTTC. This sequence encodes CASRATLRSGYGYTF.

Only a few counts were recorded for this clonotype. The V gene is TRBV3-1, the J gene TRBJ2-7; maybe TRBD2 (6 bases). There are 14 residues in the CDR3. The germline gives CDR1 LGHDT, CDR2 YNNKEL (reference sequence). V dropped 2 bases and J dropped 9 bases, with 17 bases sitting between them. CDR3 in amino acids: CASSQRRDSQVQYF. CDR3 sequence (DNA): TGTGCCAGCAGCCAAAGACGGGACTCCCAGGTGCAGTACTTC.

This clonotype was recorded only once. V gene TRBV20-1 combines with J gene TRBJ2-7, with D maybe TRBD2 (6 bases). The germline CDR1 and CDR2 sequences are DFQATT and SNEGSKA (reference sequence). The CDR3 extends over 14 amino acids. V was shortened by 6 bases and J by 6 bases, with 21 bases between the two germline ends. CDR3 nucleotide sequence: TGCAGTGCCCACAACCGGGACCGGGACTTCGAGCAGTACTTC. Amino acid sequence: CSAHNRDRDFEQYF.